This T cell receptor (beta chain) was identified during a study of blood T cell repertoires in COVID-19. Germline V gene lookup returns CDR1 MNHNS and CDR2 SASEGT. V was clipped by 4 bases and J by 6 bases; unmatched bases: 7. The CDR3 length is 17 residues. In the original workflow: By means of reference gene primer amplification, nucleated cell counts were estimated. Libraries were prepared by immunoSEQ multiplex PCR; TCRdb keeps only in-frame clonotypes and omits some of them. V, J and clone size are those of that table, while D and trimming were read from the DNA. The table lists about 350,000 clones, about 90% of them singletons. Assignment of participants to cohorts was predicated upon participant-reported clinical history. Two negative PCRs, clearance, or symptom resolution were required of recovered Cohort 3 donors.

The sequenced material came from PBMCs or T cells enriched from blood (not recorded which). The chain has TRBV6-1 and TRBJ2-1, with TRBD2 matching over 15 bases. This clonotype was obtained from a woman under 40 who had recovered from COVID-19. The CDR3 nucleotides read TGTGCCAGCAGTGCCTACGGGACTAGCGGGGGGTTCAATGAGCAGTTCTTC. Amino acid sequence: CASSAYGTSGGFNEQFF.